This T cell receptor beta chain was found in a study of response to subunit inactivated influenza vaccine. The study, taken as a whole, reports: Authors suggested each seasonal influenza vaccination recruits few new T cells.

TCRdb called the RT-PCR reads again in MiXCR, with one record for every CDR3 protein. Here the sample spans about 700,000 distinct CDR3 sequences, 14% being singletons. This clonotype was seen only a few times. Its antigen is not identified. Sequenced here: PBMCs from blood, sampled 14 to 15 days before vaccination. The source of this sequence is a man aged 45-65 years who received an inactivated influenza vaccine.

CDR3 sequence: CASSSLMGLATYNEQFF. The CDR3 coding sequence is TGTGCCAGCAGTTCCCTGATGGGACTAGCTACCTACAATGAGCAGTTCTTC. The genes are TRBV28 and TRBJ2-1; 9 bases map to TRBD2. This CDR3 is 17 amino acids long. Germline V CDR1 and CDR2: MDHEN, SYDVKM. V gave up 4 bases and J gave up 2 bases; unmatched junction bases: 9.